Sequencing of this T cell receptor beta chain was carried out in a study of shared clonotypes between healthy human individuals. Study-level findings and limits: Sharing across a handful of donors was seen in around 5% of naive CD4 clonotypes. Richness estimates generally favored naive over memory subsets.

With regard to this clone: Antigen: not known.

Genomic DNA from each subset was divided evenly over several immunoSEQ plates. As processed by the authors: Because ImmunoSEQ provided only junction sequences with no quality scores, the filtering differed. Assay: immunoSEQ multiplex PCR; the TCRdb copy retains only in-frame clones and omits some. D and trimming were read from the DNA, whereas the V and J calls and clone size are those reported in that table. The table includes about 2.3 million clones, under 95% detected once. Germline lookup yields CDR1 SGHRS and CDR2 YFSETQ. The CDR3 has 15 residues. V was cut by 4 bases and J by 4 bases, with 12 bases left in between.

This TCR was recovered from a young man in good health. Some clones in this sample may be carry-over from other donors' samples. The sequenced material came from naive CD4+ T cells from PBMCs. The subset is: CD45RA+ positively selected. The chain carries TRBV5-1 and TRBJ2-6; a weak D match, TRBD1 (6 bases). CDR3 nucleotide sequence: TGCGCCAGCAGCCCCCAGGGGCAAGGGGCCAACGTCCTGACTTTC. Translation: CASSPQGQGANVLTF. Together with reference TRBV5-1 and TRBJ2-6, the CDR3 gives the full variable domain: KAGVTQTPRYLIKTRGQQVTLSCSPISGHRSVSWYQQTPGQGLQFLFEYFSETQRNKGNFPGRFSGRQFSNSRSEMNVSTLELGDSALYLCASSPQGQGANVLTFGAGSRLTVL.